This TCR beta chain was identified in a study of T cells after yellow fever vaccination (dated by TCRdb to between 2018 and 2021). Background on the whole study: The SMART-Seq v4 Ultra Low Input RNA kit was used to prepare libraries from fractions with low cell numbers. The cohort comprised two healthy male donors, one aged 18 to 29 and one aged 30 to 40 years. Bulk PBMC replicates and cell subsets were isolated from blood drawn at multiple timepoints before and after both primary and secondary immunization. To follow T-cell clones before and after both primary and booster YFV17D yellow fever vaccination, bulk TCR alpha and beta repertoires underwent longitudinal sequencing. General study outcomes and caveats: Because abundant contaminating clonotypes from the bulk population could be contained in FACS-sorted repertoires, computational filtering was required. After the booster, most of the clones that had expanded following primary vaccination were detected again (about 95% of CD4 and roughly 90% of CD8), which suggests that memory was broadly maintained. A small share of clonotypes was detected in both CD4 and CD8 compartments, with the overlap likely arising from convergent recombination. The secondary T-cell response was found to be weaker but faster than the primary response, with a peak reached on day 5 rather than on day 15. Only two donors were included in the study, so the extent to which the findings can be generalized is limited.

This sample's treatment or condition label indicates: live attenuated yellow fever vaccine strain. At each blood-draw timepoint, two biological replicates of bulk PBMCs were obtained. PBMCs were isolated from peripheral blood using a standard Ficoll-Paque protocol. TriZol was used to extract RNA from bulk PBMCs, CD4 and CD8 fractions, and dextramer-positive and dextramer-negative fractions. In this sample, this clonotype turned up a few times. What antigen it recognizes has not been identified. No quality values exist for individual bases; no much larger clone is one base distant. Unmatched junction bases come to 3, with V trimmed by 3 bases and J by 4 bases. From cysteine to phenylalanine, the CDR3 is 14 amino acids long. Only the CDR3 DNA is retained, 42 bases long and in frame from the first base. CDR1 is given as KGHSH and CDR2 as LQKENI, both from the germline V gene. TCR cDNA was synthesized by 5'RACE template switching, through which a universal primer site and unique molecular identifiers were introduced. cDNA synthesis was primed from both the TCR alpha and TCR beta constant segments. Library amplification involved two PCR steps, and the second step added sample barcodes and sequencing adapters. Sequencing of libraries was performed on Illumina HiSeq 2500 (2x100 bp) or NovaSeq (2x150 bp). The authors' analysis ran thus. MIGEC handled demultiplexing of reads and collapsing into UMI consensus sequences, while MiXCR performed V(D)J alignment. Vaccine-responding clonotypes were identified with edgeR using replicate PBMC samples, with FDR below 0.01 and a log2 fold change above 5 up to day 15 being required. Bulk clonotypes were assigned CD4 or CD8 identity according to which sequenced CD4 or CD8 repertoire held them at higher abundance. The public reads were run again by TCRdb, first through fastp at Q25 and then through MiXCR, and only productive beta chains were kept. Each record represents a unique CDR3 protein, reported with the most common genes and DNA among its rows. The V and J calls here are based on TCRdb, not the publication. The sample table holds about 300,000 distinct CDR3 sequences, of which 6.8% were seen once. The ten largest clones take up roughly a sixth of the sample.

The receptor was derived from a man aged 18 to 29 who received the YFV17D yellow fever vaccine. The source was PBMCs, collected about 49 days after the first yellow fever vaccination. The chain is encoded by TRBV18 joined to TRBJ1-2; 9 bases in between match TRBD1. The CDR3 region: CASSPRTGVYGYTF. The sequenced DNA: TGTGCCAGCTCACCGAGGACAGGGGTCTATGGCTACACCTTC. Full variable domain (CDR3 extended with the reference TRBV18 and TRBJ1-2 proteins): NAGVMQNPRHLVRRRGQEARLRCSPMKGHSHVYWYRQLPEEGLKFMVYLQKENIIDESGMPKERFSAEFPKEGPSILRIQQVVRGDSAAYFCASSPRTGVYGYTFGSGTRLTVV.